Listed below are T cell receptor beta chains from one sample, sequenced in a study of blood T cell repertoires in COVID-19. TCRdb keeps only in-frame clones here, not all; method: immunoSEQ multiplex PCR. This sample has fewer than 90,000 clones; about four fifths occur once, and the top ten carry 12%. Sequencing was performed on peripheral blood. All receptors come from a human donor in a cohort sampled during active COVID-19. CDR3s include the opening cysteine and the closing phenylalanine or tryptophan. The D gene is left open where the match is weak. The listing skips clone size in some rows; elsewhere it reads once, few, many or a size class.

cdr3_length: 16; j_call: TRBJ2-2; clone_size: NA; d_call: TRBD2; v_call: TRBV9; cdr3_nt: TGTGCCAGCAGTGGACTAGCGGGAGGGAACACCGGGGAGCTGTTTTTT; cdr3_aa: CASSGLAGGNTGELFF
cdr3_length: 14; j_call: TRBJ2-7; clone_size: NA; d_call: TRBD1; v_call: TRBV7-3; cdr3_nt: TGTGCCAGCAGCATGGACAGGTCCTCCTACGAGCAGTACTTC; cdr3_aa: CASSMDRSSYEQYF
cdr3_length: 15; j_call: TRBJ2-1; clone_size: NA; d_call: TRBD2; v_call: TRBV27; cdr3_nt: TGTGCCAGCAGTCGTTGGACTAGCCGGGACAATGAGCAGTTCTTC; cdr3_aa: CASSRWTSRDNEQFF
cdr3_length: 14; j_call: TRBJ2-5; clone_size: NA; d_call: NA; v_call: TRBV3-1/TRBV3-2; cdr3_nt: TGTGCCAGCACCCTCTTGGGACAAATAGAGACCCAGTACTTC; cdr3_aa: CASTLLGQIETQYF
cdr3_length: 15; j_call: TRBJ2-2; clone_size: NA; d_call: NA; v_call: TRBV5-1; cdr3_nt: TGCGCCAGCAGCCCCCAGGGGACGAACACCGGGGAGCTGTTTTTT; cdr3_aa: CASSPQGTNTGELFF
cdr3_length: 15; j_call: TRBJ1-2; clone_size: NA; d_call: NA; v_call: TRBV5-6; cdr3_nt: TGTGCCAGCAGCCTCCAGGGAGCGGGGGGCCATGGCTACACCTTC; cdr3_aa: CASSLQGAGGHGYTF
cdr3_length: 15; j_call: TRBJ2-5; clone_size: few; d_call: TRBD2; v_call: TRBV5-1; cdr3_nt: TGCGCCAGCAGGATTAGCGGGAACCCTGGGGAGACCCAGTACTTC; cdr3_aa: CASRISGNPGETQYF
cdr3_length: 14; j_call: TRBJ1-1; clone_size: NA; d_call: TRBD1; v_call: TRBV5-1; cdr3_nt: TGCGCCAGCAGCTCGACAGGGGGGGATCGTGAAGCTTTCTTT; cdr3_aa: CASSSTGGDREAFF
cdr3_length: 15; j_call: TRBJ1-6; clone_size: NA; d_call: TRBD1; v_call: TRBV10-3; cdr3_nt: TGTGCCACCAGGGGGGGGATCGCCTATAATTCACCCCTCCACTTT; cdr3_aa: CATRGGIAYNSPLHF
cdr3_length: 14; j_call: TRBJ1-2; clone_size: NA; d_call: TRBD1; v_call: TRBV5-1; cdr3_nt: TGCGCCAGCAGCTTGAACAGGGGAGGCTATGGCTACACCTTC; cdr3_aa: CASSLNRGGYGYTF
cdr3_length: 14; j_call: TRBJ1-2; clone_size: NA; d_call: NA; v_call: TRBV7-2; cdr3_nt: TGTGCCAGCAGCTTAGCGGCCACCGACTATGGCTACACCTTC; cdr3_aa: CASSLAATDYGYTF
cdr3_length: 15; j_call: TRBJ2-7; clone_size: NA; d_call: TRBD2; v_call: TRBV28; cdr3_nt: TGTGCCGCTGGGACTAGCGGGAGGGGATCCTACGAGCAGTACTTC; cdr3_aa: CAAGTSGRGSYEQYF
cdr3_length: 15; j_call: TRBJ1-2; clone_size: NA; d_call: NA; v_call: TRBV2; cdr3_nt: TGTGCCAGCAGTGAAACGCGGGGGCGGAACTATGGCTACACCTTC; cdr3_aa: CASSETRGRNYGYTF
cdr3_length: 12; j_call: TRBJ2-1; clone_size: NA; d_call: NA; v_call: TRBV2; cdr3_nt: TGTGCCAGCAGTAAGGGGCTTGAAAGGCAGTTCTTC; cdr3_aa: CASSKGLERQFF
cdr3_length: 15; j_call: TRBJ2-2; clone_size: NA; d_call: NA; v_call: TRBV2; cdr3_nt: TGTGCCAGCAGTGAAAGCCGGGGGAACACCGGGGAGCTGTTTTTT; cdr3_aa: CASSESRGNTGELFF
cdr3_length: 10; j_call: TRBJ1-1; clone_size: NA; d_call: NA; v_call: TRBV6-4; cdr3_nt: TGTGCCAGCAGCGGCAGGGTCGCTTTCTTT; cdr3_aa: CASSGRVAFF
cdr3_length: 13; j_call: TRBJ2-1; clone_size: NA; d_call: TRBD2; v_call: TRBV3-1/TRBV3-2; cdr3_nt: TGTGCCAGCAGCCCAGCGACTAGCGGGAAGCAGTTCTTC; cdr3_aa: CASSPATSGKQFF
cdr3_length: 17; j_call: TRBJ1-1; clone_size: NA; d_call: NA; v_call: TRBV6-1; cdr3_nt: TGTGCCAGCAGTGATGGTCTTGGCAGGTGGGCGCCCACTGAAGCTTTCTTT; cdr3_aa: CASSDGLGRWAPTEAFF
cdr3_length: 15; j_call: TRBJ2-7; clone_size: NA; d_call: TRBD2; v_call: TRBV5-1; cdr3_nt: TGCGCCAGCAGGACGACTAGCGGGAGCTCCTACGAGCAGTACTTC; cdr3_aa: CASRTTSGSSYEQYF
cdr3_length: 13; j_call: TRBJ1-2; clone_size: few; d_call: NA; v_call: TRBV3-1/TRBV3-2; cdr3_nt: TGTGCCAGCAGCCGCCCGGGAAACTATGGCTACACCTTC; cdr3_aa: CASSRPGNYGYTF
cdr3_length: 13; j_call: TRBJ1-2; clone_size: NA; d_call: TRBD1; v_call: TRBV30; cdr3_nt: TGTGCCTGGAGTGGAGGGACAGGGAACGGCTACACCTTC; cdr3_aa: CAWSGGTGNGYTF
cdr3_length: 17; j_call: TRBJ1-6; clone_size: NA; d_call: NA; v_call: TRBV7-2; cdr3_nt: TGTGCCAGCAGCCTAAATCTGATCCCCTCCTATAATTCACCCCTCCACTTT; cdr3_aa: CASSLNLIPSYNSPLHF
cdr3_length: 18; j_call: TRBJ2-1; clone_size: once; d_call: TRBD2; v_call: TRBV5-6; cdr3_nt: TGTGCCAGCAGCTTGGGACTAGCGGGGGTTGGGAAATACAATGAGCAGTTCTTC; cdr3_aa: CASSLGLAGVGKYNEQFF
cdr3_length: 16; j_call: TRBJ2-3; clone_size: NA; d_call: TRBD2; v_call: TRBV15; cdr3_nt: TGTGCCACCAGCAGTCCTAGCGGGAGGAATACAGATACGCAGTATTTT; cdr3_aa: CATSSPSGRNTDTQYF
cdr3_length: 14; j_call: TRBJ2-5; clone_size: NA; d_call: NA; v_call: TRBV2; cdr3_nt: TGTGCCAGCGGGAGGGGGGGCATAACGGAGACCCAGTACTTC; cdr3_aa: CASGRGGITETQYF